The sequence of this T cell receptor (beta chain) was determined in a study of blood T cell repertoires in COVID-19. Study at large: T cells, B-cell-depleted T cells, or PBMCs supplied cDNA or gDNA.

This clone was detected a few times. The CDR3 has 15 amino acids. Germline lookup yields CDR1 SGHRS and CDR2 YFSETQ. J lost 5 bases, V lost 0 bases, and 6 bases had no gene match. The age range of participants was 18 to 89 years, with residence in about two dozen US areas. The authors' processing: The assay estimated nucleated cells by amplifying reference gene primers. The assay was immunoSEQ multiplex PCR, and TCRdb's table has in-frame clones only and misses some. Clone size and V and J calls were adopted from that table, with D and trimming inferred from the DNA. The sample contains hundreds of thousands of clones, 83% of which appear only once.

The source material was PBMCs or T cells enriched from blood (not recorded which). This sequence was found in a woman aged 45 to 65 who had been exposed to COVID-19. This chain joins TRBV5-1 and TRBJ2-7, with TRBD1 matching over 9 bases. CDR3 sequence: CASSLAGTGPHEQYF. In DNA, the CDR3 is TGCGCCAGCAGCTTGGCTGGGACAGGGCCCCACGAGCAGTACTTC.